The next 25 T cell receptor beta chains were all read from a single sample in a study of cytomegalovirus exposure and HLA in healthy donors. The study ran its PCR with 60 Vbeta and 13 Jbeta primers. Sequencing was performed with immunoSEQ multiplex PCR; in TCRdb, only in-frame clones are kept and a portion is missing. This table has some 150,000 clones, roughly 84% appearing once. The specimen was PBMCs. The receptors come from a woman under 30 in good health and CMV-seronegative.

The chain carries TRBV6-1 and TRBJ2-6; D gene uncertain. V lost 10 bases and J 0 bases, leaving 7 bases between the germline ends. Germline CDR1 reads MNHNS; CDR2 reads SASEGT. This CDR3 spans 13 amino acids. CDR3 coding DNA: TGTGCCACCCGTAGCTCTGGGGCCAACGTCCTGACTTTC. Translating it yields CATRSSGANVLTF.

The chain employs TRBV5-4 and TRBJ2-7, with D maybe TRBD2 (6 bases). This CDR3 has 17 amino acids. Trimming took off 3 bases at V and 0 bases at J, with 19 bases between the two ends. Germline lookup yields CDR1 SGHNT and CDR2 YYREEE (reference sequence). The CDR3 sequence is CASSSRGMTTSSYEQYF. CDR3 in DNA: TGTGCCAGCAGCTCCCGCGGGATGACCACGAGCTCCTACGAGCAGTACTTC.

The chain has TRBV30 and TRBJ1-1; D is uncertain. Germline CDR1 is GTSNPN and CDR2 is SVGIG (reference sequence). V lost 4 bases to trimming and J lost 0 bases, with 12 bases between them. The CDR3 loop spans 14 amino acids. CDR3 residues: CAWISRGLNTEAFF. In DNA, the CDR3 is TGTGCCTGGATCTCCCGAGGATTGAACACTGAAGCTTTCTTT.

This chain connects TRBV5-1 to TRBJ1-2, with a possible D match to TRBD1 (5 bases). V dropped 4 bases and J dropped 8 bases, with 21 bases sitting between them. The CDR3 totals 15 residues. Germline CDR1 reads SGHRS; CDR2 reads YFSETQ. This CDR3 is CASSPGVPGPLGYTF. The CDR3 region has the DNA TGCGCCAGCAGCCCGGGAGTTCCGGGACCCCTCGGCTACACCTTC.

This chain connects TRBV21-1 to TRBJ2-5; the D segment call TRBD1 is taken from the table without a DNA check. The DNA end is a closer match to TRBJ2-7, so the J assignment may be wrong. TRBV21-1 is annotated as a pseudogene. This CDR3 contains 14 residues. The CDR3 loop reads CASRGPGQGYEQYF. DNA for the CDR3: TGTGCCAGCAGGGGGCCGGGACAGGGCTACGAGCAGTACTTC.

This clone was counted a single time. The chain links TRBV5-1 to TRBJ2-1; D might be TRBD1 (5 bases). Per the germline V gene, CDR1 is SGHRS and CDR2 is YFSETQ. The CDR3 is 13 amino acids. Between the trimmed V and J ends, which lost 4 bases and 5 bases, there was a span of 10 bases. CDR3 sequence reads: CASSTGRDNEQFF. The CDR3 DNA follows: TGCGCCAGCAGCACAGGACGGGACAATGAGCAGTTCTTC.

Details on this clone: Other DNA sequences within the sample encode an identical CDR3. The rearrangement joins TRBV5-6 to TRBJ1-1; D gene uncertain. The germline V and J ends were trimmed by 2 bases and 4 bases, with 12 bases remaining between them. The CDR3 extends over 14 amino acids. Germline loops: CDR1 SGHDT, CDR2 YYEEEE. CDR3 in amino acids: CASSFSGGGTEAFF. The CDR3 coding sequence is TGTGCCAGCAGCTTCTCGGGTGGTGGCACTGAAGCTTTCTTT.

This clone has just one count. The chain has TRBV4-1 and TRBJ2-3, with TRBD1 identical over 12 bases. Trimming took 3 bases from V and 7 from J; bases not matched to a gene: 8. The CDR3 runs to 16 residues. Germline V gene data show CDR1 as MGHRA and CDR2 as YSYEKL. CDR3 in amino acids: CASSHPGTGGGNTQYF. The CDR3, as DNA: TGCGCCAGCAGCCATCCCGGGACAGGGGGCGGGAATACGCAGTATTTT.

The J gene is TRBJ2-1, the V gene TRBV2; TRBD2 matches at 7 bases. The CDR3 runs to 16 residues. Germline-derived CDR1 and CDR2 are SNHLY and FYNNEI. After removal of 6 bases from V and 5 bases from J, the junction contained 13 bases not matched to a gene. CDR3 sequence (DNA): TGTGCCAGCAGGAACACTGGGGAGGGAGTCCACAATGAGCAGTTCTTC. It encodes CASRNTGEGVHNEQFF.

This clone occurred once. J is TRBJ1-2 and V is TRBV27, with 11 bases identical to TRBD1. The trim removed 4 bases at V and 7 bases at J, leaving 8 bases unmatched. The germline V gene encodes CDR1 MNHEY and CDR2 SMNVEV (reference sequence). This CDR3 is built from 15 residues. This CDR3 is CASSSTGTGGPGYTF. The CDR3 coding sequence is TGTGCCAGCAGTTCCACCGGGACAGGGGGGCCTGGCTACACCTTC.

The J gene is TRBJ1-6, the V gene TRBV11-2, with TRBD1 matching 7 bases. CDR1 is SGHAT, CDR2 FQNNGV, per germline. V was clipped by 6 bases and J by 10 bases; unmatched bases: 9. This CDR3 spans 14 amino acids. The DNA for the CDR3 is TGTGCCAGCAGAGTGCGGGACAGAGAATCACCCCTCCACTTT. It encodes CASRVRDRESPLHF.

In this sample, this clone turned up once. The chain carries TRBV5-1 and TRBJ2-7; D may be TRBD2 (5 bases). The CDR3 runs 15 residues. V lost 3 bases to trimming and J lost 5 bases, with 18 bases between them. Germline V gene lookup returns CDR1 SGHRS and CDR2 YFSETQ. This CDR3 reads CASSWTTRDGDEQYF. The CDR3 DNA is TGCGCCAGCAGCTGGACGACACGAGACGGGGACGAGCAGTACTTC.

This sequence joins TRBV7-8 and TRBJ2-7; 9 bases match TRBD2. The V gene's germline CDR1 is SGHVS and CDR2 FQNEAQ. Unmatched junction bases numbered 9, after V lost 1 base and J lost 2 bases. This CDR3 has 17 amino acids. CDR3 sequence: CASSLGYVGGGAYEQYF. The CDR3 DNA reads as TGTGCCAGCAGCTTAGGTTACGTCGGCGGGGGGGCCTACGAGCAGTACTTC.

The DNA of the CDR3 is TGTGCCAGCAGCTTAAGTCCTTCGGCTAGCGGGTTATACGAGCAGTACTTC. Translation gives CASSLSPSASGLYEQYF. The gene calls are TRBV11-1 and TRBJ2-7; 8 bases agree with TRBD2. Trimming removed 2 bases from V and 4 bases from J; junction bases left unmatched: 13. Germline V gene sequence: CDR1 SGHAT, CDR2 FQDESV (reference sequence). This CDR3 comprises 17 residues. The whole variable domain, remainder taken from reference TRBV11-1 and TRBJ2-7, is EAEVAQSPRYKITEKSQAVAFWCDPISGHATLYWYRQILGQGPELLVQFQDESVVDDSQLPKDRFSAERLKGVDSTLKIQPAELGDSAMYLCASSLSPSASGLYEQYFGPGTRLTVT.

The chain couples TRBV6-5 to TRBJ2-5; possible D gene TRBD2, 5 bases. The CDR3 covers 12 residues. Trimming pared 6 bases from V and 11 bases from J, leaving 16 bases between. Germline values: CDR1 MNHEY, CDR2 SVGAGI. The CDR3 bases are TGTGCCAGCAGAGATATTGGGAGTTGGCAGTACTTC. It specifies CASRDIGSWQYF.

The rearrangement joins TRBV6-6 to TRBJ2-6; the match to TRBD1 covers 7 bases. Germline assignment: CDR1 MNHNY and CDR2 SVGAGI (reference sequence). The CDR3 spans 15 residues. Trimming at V came to 2 bases and at J to 9 bases, leaving 7 bases not matched to a gene. This CDR3 is CASSYQTGNGNVLTF. DNA for the CDR3: TGTGCCAGCAGTTACCAGACAGGGAATGGCAACGTCCTGACTTTC.

This clone was seen more than once but under ten times. The V and J genes are TRBV19 and TRBJ2-7; 7 bases are shared with TRBD1. This CDR3 spans 12 amino acids. CDR1 is LNHDA and CDR2 is SQIVND in the germline V gene (reference sequence). V shed 5 bases, J shed 3 bases, and the junction held 1 base outside the gene matches. The CDR3 DNA is TGTGCCAGTAGTGGGGACAGCTACGAGCAGTACTTC. Its translation is CASSGDSYEQYF.

The V call is TRBV5-4, the J call TRBJ1-2; 10 bases fit TRBD1. CDR1 and CDR2 from the germline V gene are SGHNT and YYREEE (reference sequence). V lost 4 bases, J lost 4 bases, and 10 bases stayed unmatched. The CDR3 extends over 16 amino acids. The CDR3 nucleotides read TGTGCCAGCAGCCCTCCTGGACAGGGGGGGTTCTATGGCTACACCTTC. Amino acids: CASSPPGQGGFYGYTF.

This clone occurred once. This same CDR3 is encoded by further DNA sequences in the sample. The chain recombines TRBV10-1 with TRBJ2-5, with 7 bases matching TRBD1. The CDR3 has 17 residues. The junction had 8 bases not matched to a gene; V was cut back by 0 bases and J by 1 base. The germline V gene encodes CDR1 WNHNN and CDR2 SYGVQD (reference sequence). DNA of the CDR3: TGCGCCAGCAGTGAGTCTGCGACAGGGCAAACCCAAGAGACCCAGTACTTC. Protein sequence: CASSESATGQTQETQYF.

The V call is TRBV5-4, the J call TRBJ2-2; possible D gene TRBD2, 6 bases. The V gene lost 5 bases and the J gene lost 1 base, with 12 bases spanning the gap. Germline CDR1 reads SGHNT; CDR2 reads YYREEE (reference sequence). The CDR3 runs 15 residues. This CDR3 reads CASSRDSLNTGELFF. The CDR3 DNA is TGTGCCAGCAGTCGGGACTCACTGAACACCGGGGAGCTGTTTTTT.

V is TRBV10-3 and J is TRBJ2-2, with TRBD1 matching over 8 bases. This CDR3 region has 16 residues. J was trimmed by 3 bases and V by 6 bases; bases with no gene match: 9. Per the germline V gene, CDR1 is ENHRY and CDR2 is SYGVKD. CDR3 sequence (DNA): TGTGCCATCAGATCAGGACAGGGTGGGGACACCGGGGAGCTGTTTTTT. Protein: CAIRSGQGGDTGELFF.

The chain links TRBV10-3 to TRBJ1-2; 8 nucleotides align to TRBD1. CDR3 length: 15 amino acids. Unmatched junction bases numbered 5, after V lost 5 bases and J lost 0 bases. Looked up from germline, CDR1 is ENHRY and CDR2 is SYGVKD. The CDR3 region has the DNA TGTGCCATCAGTTCCGGGACAGGAGCTAACTATGGCTACACCTTC. Translated, it gives CAISSGTGANYGYTF.

This clone came up once. J is TRBJ2-1 and V is TRBV7-8; 8 bases are a match to TRBD2. The length of the CDR3 is 17 residues. Germline V gene sequence: CDR1 SGHVS, CDR2 FQNEAQ. The trim removed 5 bases at V and 6 bases at J, leaving 15 bases unmatched. CDR3 sequence reads: CASSPRESGTRVNEQFF. The CDR3 DNA follows: TGTGCCAGCAGCCCTAGGGAATCCGGGACTAGAGTCAATGAGCAGTTCTTC. Full variable domain (remainder filled in from reference TRBV7-8 and TRBJ2-1): GAGVSQSPRYKVAKRGQDVALRCDPISGHVSLFWYQQALGQGPEFLTYFQNEAQLDKSGLPSDRFFAERPEGSVSTLKIQRTQQEDSAVYLCASSPRESGTRVNEQFFGPGTRLTVL.

The chain joins TRBV19 to TRBJ2-7, with D hard to call. This CDR3 region has 12 residues. Trimming shortened V by 6 bases and J by 0 bases, and 6 bases separated the two germline ends. Germline loops: CDR1 LNHDA, CDR2 SQIVND (reference sequence). CDR3 in amino acids: CASRGNSYEQYF. CDR3 bases: TGTGCCAGTAGGGGCAACTCCTACGAGCAGTACTTC.

This clone was seen just once. The V call is TRBV6-5, the J call TRBJ2-7; TRBD2 is a possible D gene (6 bases). The CDR3 runs to 15 residues. V was shortened by 6 bases and J by 2 bases, with 17 bases between the two germline ends. Per germline, CDR1 MNHEY and CDR2 SVGAGI. As DNA, the CDR3 is TGTGCCAGCAGGGCACTTAGCGGATCCGCCTACGAGCAGTACTTC. Its protein product is CASRALSGSAYEQYF.